These 25 T cell receptor beta chains were all obtained from the same sample, sequenced in a study of OX40 agonist ivuxolimab in advanced cancers. Clones were read by immunoSEQ multiplex PCR, and TCRdb kept only the in-frame ones, dropping some. The sample holds more than 10,000 clones, 79% seen once. The sequences come from CD4+ or CD8+ T cells sorted from blood, collected in a trial of the OX40 agonist ivuxolimab. These receptors were taken from an adult with an advanced solid tumor such as melanoma, head and neck, liver or kidney cancer.

This clone was recorded once. The chain joins TRBV4-1 to TRBJ1-2; no reliable D call. This CDR3 has 15 residues. Deletions cut 0 bases from V and 8 bases from J, with 16 bases between. Germline V gene sequence: CDR1 MGHRA, CDR2 YSYEKL. As DNA, the CDR3 is TGCGCCAGCAGCCAAGATGGACCCGTCCTTGGGGGCTACACCTTC. Translation: CASSQDGPVLGGYTF.

The V gene is TRBV6-6, the J gene TRBJ1-1; D gene uncertain. From germline, CDR1 is MNHNY and CDR2 SVGAGI (reference sequence). This CDR3 is built from 14 residues. The V end was cut by 3 bases, the J end by 1 base, with 9 bases between. CDR3 region: CASSYLQWNTEAFF. The CDR3 DNA reads TGTGCCAGCAGTTATTTACAGTGGAACACTGAAGCTTTCTTT.

The chain couples TRBV6-1 to TRBJ1-5; TRBD1 is a possible D gene (5 bases). The V end was cut by 5 bases, the J end by 7 bases, with 15 bases between. The CDR3 covers 14 residues. Germline V gives CDR1 MNHNS, CDR2 SASEGT. The CDR3 coding sequence is TGTGCCAGCAGTCCGGTGTGGGGCCGCCAGCCCCAGCATTTT. It specifies CASSPVWGRQPQHF.

This clone has just a few counts. The chain links TRBV29-1 to TRBJ2-2; D not resolved. The CDR3 runs 12 residues. The germline V and J ends were trimmed by 8 bases and 7 bases, with 14 bases remaining between them. Germline V gives CDR1 SQVTM, CDR2 ANQGSEA. This CDR3 is CSIWLGGGELFF. CDR3 in DNA: TGCAGCATTTGGCTCGGTGGCGGGGAGCTGTTTTTT.

The chain carries TRBV4-3 and TRBJ2-7, with 10 bases matching TRBD1. Germline CDR1 and CDR2: LGHNA and YSLEER. The CDR3 is made up of 16 amino acids. V lost 0 bases and J lost 2; bases outside the gene matches: 4. The CDR3, as DNA: TGCGCCAGCAGCCAAGACCCAGGGACAGGGGCCTACGAGCAGTACTTC. It yields the protein CASSQDPGTGAYEQYF.

The chain employs TRBV4-3 and TRBJ1-4; D unclear. The V end was cut by 0 bases, the J end by 0 bases, with 14 bases between. CDR1 and CDR2 (germline): LGHNA, YSLEER. The CDR3 is made up of 18 amino acids. CDR3 amino acids: CASSQDREFWATNEKLFF. The CDR3 bases are TGCGCCAGCAGCCAAGACCGAGAGTTCTGGGCAACTAATGAAAAACTGTTTTTT.

In its sample, this clone was seen once. The chain couples TRBV11-2 to TRBJ2-7; no definite D call. This CDR3 region has 14 residues. The germline gives CDR1 SGHAT, CDR2 FQNNGV. Trimming pared 1 base from V and 1 base from J, leaving 8 bases between. CDR3 sequence (DNA): TGTGCCAGCAGCTTAGGGGTAGGATCCTACGAGCAGTACTTC. The encoded protein is CASSLGVGSYEQYF.

By its share, this clone is medium-sized. V and J are TRBV6-4 and TRBJ2-3; 11 bases map to TRBD2. Germline V gene data show CDR1 as MRHNA and CDR2 as SNTAGT. V shed 4 bases, J shed 3 bases, and the junction held 3 bases outside the gene matches. The CDR3 runs to 15 residues. CDR3 region: CASSATSGGTDTQYF. CDR3 in DNA: TGTGCCAGCAGTGCTACTAGCGGGGGAACAGATACGCAGTATTTT.

The chain links TRBV27 to TRBJ2-2, with 8 bases that match TRBD1. Germline assignment: CDR1 MNHEY and CDR2 SMNVEV (reference sequence). The CDR3 contains 15 residues. The junction had 9 bases not matched to a gene; V was cut back by 5 bases and J by 7 bases. CDR3 sequence: CASSPQGAAGGELFF. CDR3 in DNA: TGTGCCAGCAGTCCTCAGGGGGCGGCAGGCGGGGAGCTGTTTTTT.

This rearrangement joins TRBV6-1 to TRBJ2-1; no clear D gene. Trimming shortened V by 1 base and J by 5 bases, and 9 bases separated the two germline ends. The CDR3 totals 14 residues. CDR1 is MNHNS, CDR2 SASEGT, per germline. DNA of the CDR3: TGTGCCAGCAGTGAAGTCCCTTCCGACAATGAGCAGTTCTTC. Its protein is CASSEVPSDNEQFF.

This clone is medium-sized (0.01 to 0.1%) in the sample. The rearrangement uses TRBV15 and TRBJ1-5; tentatively, D is TRBD1 (6 bases). This CDR3 is 14 amino acids long. V was trimmed by 6 bases and J by 3 bases, leaving 12 bases between them. Germline V gene data show CDR1 as LNHNV and CDR2 as YYDKDF (reference sequence). The CDR3: CATRAGQINQPQHF. CDR3 DNA sequence: TGTGCCACCAGGGCCGGACAGATCAATCAGCCCCAGCATTTT.

The rearrangement uses TRBV6-1 and TRBJ1-1, with D possibly being TRBD1 (5 bases). The ends were cut back, 6 bases at V and 7 bases at J, with 9 bases in the middle. CDR1 is MNHNS and CDR2 is SASEGT in the germline V gene. The CDR3 extends over 11 amino acids. The CDR3 DNA sequence: TGTGCCAGCAGGTCCGACAGTGAAGCTTTCTTT. It is translated as CASRSDSEAFF.

This sequence joins TRBV7-8 and TRBJ1-3; maybe TRBD1 (5 bases). Germline V gene lookup returns CDR1 SGHVS and CDR2 FQNEAQ. CDR3 length: 15 residues. V was clipped by 4 bases and J by 0 bases, with 10 bases between them. CDR3 DNA sequence: TGTGCCAGCAGCTCAGAACAGGTCTCTGGAAACACCATATATTTT. This translates into CASSSEQVSGNTIYF.

This chain links TRBV5-1 with TRBJ1-6; 11 bases line up with TRBD1. Germline V CDR1 and CDR2: SGHRS, YFSETQ. The ends lost 4 bases at V and 7 bases at J; junction bases unmatched: 4. The length of the CDR3 is 15 residues. In DNA, the CDR3 is TGCGCCAGCAGCCCGGACAGGGGGCAAAATTCACCCCTCCACTTT. Residues: CASSPDRGQNSPLHF.

The chain employs TRBV7-3 and TRBJ2-5; 8 positions agree with TRBD1. V lost 5 bases to trimming and J lost 4 bases; unmatched junction nucleotides: 6. Germline loops: CDR1 SGHTA, CDR2 FQGTGA. This CDR3 spans 14 amino acids. CDR3 in amino acids: CASSAYRGSETQYF. DNA of the CDR3: TGTGCCAGCAGCGCATACAGGGGGTCAGAGACCCAGTACTTC.

This rearrangement joins TRBV7-2 to TRBJ2-7, with a possible D match to TRBD2 (6 bases). CDR1 is SGHTA, CDR2 FQGNSA, per germline. There are 14 residues in the CDR3. Trimming removed 2 bases from V and 4 bases from J, with 12 bases in between. This CDR3 reads CASSLWGSGYEQYF. The CDR3 DNA follows: TGTGCCAGCAGCTTATGGGGGAGCGGGTACGAGCAGTACTTC.

The V and J genes are TRBV7-7 and TRBJ1-2, with D possibly TRBD1 on 6 matching bases. V lost 7 bases and J lost 3, with 9 bases in between. Germline V gives CDR1 SSHAT, CDR2 FNYEAQ (reference sequence). There are 12 residues in the CDR3. This CDR3 is CASTAGDYGYTF. The CDR3 coding sequence is TGTGCCAGCACAGCAGGGGACTATGGCTACACCTTC.

This clone has more than one count but fewer than ten. The chain employs TRBV4-2 and TRBJ2-2, with 14 bases lining up with TRBD2. This CDR3 contains 16 residues. Germline lookup yields CDR1 LGHNA and CDR2 YNFKEQ. Trimming at V came to 8 bases and at J to 3 bases, leaving 5 bases not matched to a gene. CDR3 nucleotides: TGTGCCAGCGTCGGACTAGCGGGAGGTCACACCGGGGAGCTGTTTTTT. Translated: CASVGLAGGHTGELFF.

The J gene is TRBJ2-7, the V gene TRBV21-1; the table calls TRBD2, which could not be checked here. TRBV21-1 is a recognized pseudogene. The CDR3 has 16 amino acids. The CDR3 here is CASSKLAGGKIHEQYF. CDR3 DNA: TGTGCCAGCAGCAAACTAGCGGGGGGGAAAATCCACGAGCAGTACTTC.

Of note for this clone: The junction departs from germline at one end; a sequencing error may be responsible. This chain connects TRBV19 to TRBJ2-5, with unresolved D. The germline V gene has CDR1 LNHDA and CDR2 SQIVND (reference sequence). The CDR3 totals 15 residues. The DNA for the CDR3 is TGTGCCAGTACCGACCGGTTCGGTGGGCAAGAGGCCCAGTACTTC. Protein sequence: CASTDRFGGQEAQYF.

The chain is built from TRBV5-5 and TRBJ1-2; 7 bases align to TRBD1. The junction had 6 bases not matched to a gene; V was cut back by 4 bases and J by 3 bases. Germline CDR1 is SGHKS and CDR2 is YYEKEE (reference sequence). The CDR3 totals 14 residues. The CDR3: CASSPTGLDYGYTF. CDR3 sequence (DNA): TGTGCCAGCAGCCCGACAGGGTTAGACTATGGCTACACCTTC. The variable domain in full, with the rest retrieved from reference TRBV5-5 and TRBJ1-2, is DAGVTQSPTHLIKTRGQQVTLRCSPISGHKSVSWYQQVLGQGPQFIFQYYEKEERGRGNFPDRFSARQFPNYSSELNVNALLLGDSALYLCASSPTGLDYGYTFGSGTRLTVV.

V is TRBV5-8 and J is TRBJ2-5; unclear D gene. The DNA matches TRBJ2-7 better at its end, which makes the J call doubtful. Germline CDR1 and CDR2: SGHTS and YDEGEE. The CDR3 covers 13 residues. The CDR3 region is CASSLLGNYEQYF. Here the CDR3 DNA reads TGTGCCAGCAGCTTGTTGGGGAACTACGAGCAGTACTTC.

The chain combines TRBV9 with TRBJ2-3; D is uncertain. The CDR3 is 11 amino acids. V lost 0 bases and J 5 bases, leaving 1 base between the germline ends. Germline V gene data show CDR1 as SGDLS and CDR2 as YYNGEE. DNA for the CDR3: TGTGCCAGCAGCGTAGGAGATACGCAGTATTTT. Translated, it gives CASSVGDTQYF.

The chain carries TRBV19 and TRBJ2-1; D call uncertain. Germline V gene sequence: CDR1 LNHDA, CDR2 SQIVND (reference sequence). CDR3 length: 14 residues. V shed 1 base and J shed 6 bases, with 10 bases lying between them. The CDR3: CASSIVLDRNEQFF. The CDR3 region has the DNA TGTGCCAGTAGTATAGTCCTGGACCGCAATGAGCAGTTCTTC.

V gene TRBV7-6 combines with J gene TRBJ1-1; 7 bases line up with TRBD1. The V and J ends lost 1 base and 7 bases, in that order; junction bases with no gene match: 12. This CDR3 spans 16 amino acids. Looked up from germline, CDR1 is SGHVS and CDR2 is FNYEAQ. CDR3 bases: TGTGCCAGCAGCTTAGTAGTCCCAGGGGGGGGTGGTGAAGCTTTCTTT. Protein product: CASSLVVPGGGGEAFF.